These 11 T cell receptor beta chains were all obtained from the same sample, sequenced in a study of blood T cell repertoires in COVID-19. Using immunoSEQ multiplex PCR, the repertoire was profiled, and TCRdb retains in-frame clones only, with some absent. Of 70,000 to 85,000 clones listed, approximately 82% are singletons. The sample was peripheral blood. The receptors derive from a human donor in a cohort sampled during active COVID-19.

The CDR3 DNA sequence: TGTGCCAGCCTCGCCGCGGGGGACAGGGGTGGCTACACCTTC. Encoded protein: CASLAAGDRGGYTF. The chain links TRBV2 to TRBJ1-2; 10 nucleotides agree with TRBD1. J gave up 7 bases and V 8 bases, and 10 bases lay outside the gene matches. The CDR3 loop spans 14 amino acids. Germline CDR1 SNHLY, CDR2 FYNNEI.

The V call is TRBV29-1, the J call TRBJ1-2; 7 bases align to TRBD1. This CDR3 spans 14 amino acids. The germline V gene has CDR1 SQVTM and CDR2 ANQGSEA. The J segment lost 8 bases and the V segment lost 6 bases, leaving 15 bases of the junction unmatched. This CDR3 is CSVERDSPGWGYTF. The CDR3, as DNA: TGCAGCGTCGAGAGGGACAGCCCCGGCTGGGGCTACACCTTC.

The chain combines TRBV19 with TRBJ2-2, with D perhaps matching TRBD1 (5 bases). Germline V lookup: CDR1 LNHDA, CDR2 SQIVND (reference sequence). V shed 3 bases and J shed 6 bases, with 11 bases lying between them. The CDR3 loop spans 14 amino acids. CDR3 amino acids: CASSIQGGPGELFF. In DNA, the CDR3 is TGTGCCAGTAGTATCCAGGGTGGACCCGGGGAGCTGTTTTTT.

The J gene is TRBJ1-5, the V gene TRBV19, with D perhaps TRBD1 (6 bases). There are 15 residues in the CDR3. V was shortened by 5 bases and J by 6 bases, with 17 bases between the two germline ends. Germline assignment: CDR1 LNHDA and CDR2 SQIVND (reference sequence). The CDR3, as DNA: TGTGCCAGTAGTCCTTTCGGGGGGGCAGGTCAGCCCCAGCATTTT. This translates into CASSPFGGAGQPQHF. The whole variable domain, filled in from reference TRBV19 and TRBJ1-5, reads DGGITQSPKYLFRKEGQNVTLSCEQNLNHDAMYWYRQDPGQGLRLIYYSQIVNDFQKGDIAEGYSVSREKKESFPLTVTSAQKNPTAFYLCASSPFGGAGQPQHFGDGTRLSIL.

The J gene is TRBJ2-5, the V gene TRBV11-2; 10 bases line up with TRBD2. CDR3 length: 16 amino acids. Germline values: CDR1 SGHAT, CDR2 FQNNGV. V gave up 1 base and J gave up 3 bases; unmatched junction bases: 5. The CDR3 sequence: CASSLANGLAEETQYF. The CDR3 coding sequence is TGTGCCAGCAGCTTAGCAAATGGACTAGCGGAAGAGACCCAGTACTTC.

The CDR3 nucleotides are TGCGCCAGCAAGGACCAGCGGGGTAACACCGGGGAGCTGTTTTTT. Its translation is CASKDQRGNTGELFF. The V call is TRBV10-2, the J call TRBJ2-2, with TRBD2 identical over 7 bases. The V gene end was trimmed by 7 bases and the J gene end by 2 bases; junction bases not matched to a gene: 7. Per germline, CDR1 WSHSY and CDR2 SAAADI. The CDR3 sequence is 15 residues long.

This CDR3 reads CASSRPINRGVDSYEQYF. In nucleotides, the CDR3 is TGTGCCAGCAGTAGACCTATCAACAGGGGGGTGGACTCCTACGAGCAGTACTTC. V usage is TRBV6-2 or TRBV6-3 and J usage is TRBJ2-7, with 8 bases lining up with TRBD1. V gave up 5 bases and J gave up 0 bases; unmatched junction bases: 15. The CDR3 totals 18 residues. The germline V gene has CDR1 MNHEY and CDR2 SVGEGT.

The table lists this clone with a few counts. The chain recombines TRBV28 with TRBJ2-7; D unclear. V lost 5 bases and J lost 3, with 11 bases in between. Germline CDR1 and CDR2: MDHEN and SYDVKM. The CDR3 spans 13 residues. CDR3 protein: CASSTLTFYEQYF. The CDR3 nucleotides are TGTGCCAGCAGTACCTTAACTTTCTACGAGCAGTACTTC.

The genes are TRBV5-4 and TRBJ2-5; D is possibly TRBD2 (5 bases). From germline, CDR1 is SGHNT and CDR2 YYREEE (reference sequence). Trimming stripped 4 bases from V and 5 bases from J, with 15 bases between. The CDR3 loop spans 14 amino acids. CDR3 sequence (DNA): TGTGCCAGCAGCCGGCCCGCGGGCCTTGAGACCCAGTACTTC. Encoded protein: CASSRPAGLETQYF.

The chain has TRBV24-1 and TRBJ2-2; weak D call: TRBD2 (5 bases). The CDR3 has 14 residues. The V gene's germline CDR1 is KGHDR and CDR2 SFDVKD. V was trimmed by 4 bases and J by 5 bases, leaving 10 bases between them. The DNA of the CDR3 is TGTGCCACCAGTGACCACGGAGGAACCGGGGAGCTGTTTTTT. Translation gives CATSDHGGTGELFF.

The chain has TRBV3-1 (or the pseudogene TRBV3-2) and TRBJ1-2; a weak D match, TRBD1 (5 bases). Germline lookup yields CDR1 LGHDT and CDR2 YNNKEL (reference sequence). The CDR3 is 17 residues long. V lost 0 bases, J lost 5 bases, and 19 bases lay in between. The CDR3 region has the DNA TGTGCCAGCAGCCAAGATCTGGTCACAGGCCAGGGATATGGCTACACCTTC. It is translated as CASSQDLVTGQGYGYTF.